The T cell receptor (beta chain) described here comes from a study of regulatory T cells in long-lasting Graves disease. Study-level results: Persistent disease was characterized by preferential usage of TRBV28, TRBJ1-2 and TRBJ2-5.

With 0 bases clipped from V and 8 bases from J, the junction kept 2 bases outside the gene matches. This CDR3 has 15 residues. From germline, CDR1 is SGHVS and CDR2 FQNEAQ. As to this clonotype: Its cognate antigen is unknown. A much more abundant neighbour one base away suggests this may be a read error. The conserved closing phenylalanine or tryptophan is absent in this CDR3, likely reflecting a read error.

According to the study, TCR beta libraries were built with iRepertoire HTBI primers and CDR3-region Arm-PCR. TCRdb called the multiplex PCR reads again in MiXCR, with one record for every CDR3 protein. There are about half a million distinct CDR3 sequences in the sample; 12% occur only once, and roughly 8.9% lies in the top ten. Time point here: newly diagnosed GD, antithyroid drugs for less than 3 months. RNA isolated from PBMCs was used to make the TCR library. The sample was also reused in another study, on T cells in Graves' hyperthyroidism and ophthalmopathy. That study reports: Carried out on the TCR CDR3, a first-round RT-PCR used the HTBI primer set.

The V and J genes are TRBV7-8 and TRBJ1-6, with 9 nucleotides matching TRBD1. The clonotype was recovered from a woman in her twenties or thirties with Graves disease. The sequencing here drew on peripheral blood mononuclear cells (PBMCs), taken at new diagnosis, from a patient treated with antithyroid drugs. CDR3 coding DNA: TGTGCCAGCAGCTTAGCGACAGGGGGTGATTCACCCCTCCACTGT. The encoded protein is CASSLATGGDSPLHC.